Below, 5 T cell receptor beta chains from the same sample are listed, as sequenced in a study of shared clonotypes between healthy human individuals. Repertoires were generated with immunoSEQ multiplex PCR, while TCRdb's copy carries only in-frame clones and drops some. Of roughly 2.6 million clones in the sample, around nine tenths are singletons; the top ten hold 0.14%. The source material was naive CD4+ T cells sorted from blood. Specified subset: CD45RA+ positively selected. The receptors come from a man between 18 and 29 years old in good health.

The gene calls are TRBV27 and TRBJ2-1, with 8 bases lining up with TRBD2. Per germline, CDR1 MNHEY and CDR2 SMNVEV (reference sequence). This CDR3 is 21 amino acids long. The V gene end was trimmed by 5 bases and the J gene end by 1 base; junction bases not matched to a gene: 22. The DNA for the CDR3 is TGTGCCAGCAGTAGCCGCCTCCTAGCGGGTGACGTTATAGGGTCCTACAATGAGCAGTTCTTC. It encodes CASSSRLLAGDVIGSYNEQFF.

The chain carries TRBV7-9 and TRBJ1-1, with 8 nucleotides matching TRBD1. The CDR3 loop spans 14 amino acids. Germline lookup yields CDR1 SEHNR and CDR2 FQNEAQ (reference sequence). The J segment lost 4 bases and the V segment lost 6 bases, leaving 7 bases of the junction unmatched. The CDR3, as DNA: TGTGCCAGCAGTCCAGGGGGCGCGGGCACTGAAGCTTTCTTT. It codes for CASSPGGAGTEAFF.

This chain uses TRBV5-4 with TRBJ1-2, with D possibly being TRBD1 (6 bases). Germline V gene data show CDR1 as SGHNT and CDR2 as YYREEE (reference sequence). This CDR3 has 15 amino acids. V was cut by 4 bases and J by 0 bases, with 13 bases left in between. CDR3 loop: CASSADSLANYGYTF. The CDR3 nucleotides are TGTGCCAGCAGCGCGGACAGCCTAGCTAACTATGGCTACACCTTC.

The chain has TRBV5-1 and TRBJ1-2; the D is unclear. Trimming cost V 0 bases and J 1 base, with 16 bases left between them. This CDR3 contains 17 residues. Germline V gene sequence: CDR1 SGHRS, CDR2 YFSETQ. CDR3 coding DNA: TGCGCCAGCAGCTTGGAAAGGGCGGGGATGGGTAACTATGGCTACACCTTC. Translated: CASSLERAGMGNYGYTF.

The chain links TRBV20-1 to TRBJ1-2; 7 nucleotides agree with TRBD1. This CDR3 comprises 11 residues. V lost 6 bases to trimming and J lost 7 bases; unmatched junction nucleotides: 5. From germline, CDR1 is DFQATT and CDR2 SNEGSKA (reference sequence). This chain's CDR3 is CSATGDRGYTF. CDR3 coding DNA: TGCAGTGCCACAGGGGATCGTGGCTACACCTTC.